These 21 T cell receptor beta chains were sequenced from one sample in a study of Graves' ophthalmopathy and Graves' hyperthyroidism. For repertoire sequencing, the TCR beta CDR3 regions were amplified from RNA transcripts. Following a first-round RT-PCR that used HTBI primers, a second-round multiplex PCR was carried out. One entry per CDR3 protein, called by TCRdb with MiXCR from the multiplex PCR reads. This sample carries some 350,000 distinct CDR3 sequences, approximately 17% of them seen once, and the ten largest clones take 2.4%. Material for sequencing was peripheral blood. Receptors originate from an adult woman with stable Graves' hyperthyroidism.

This clonotype was found many times. This chain connects TRBV6-2 or TRBV6-3 to TRBJ1-1, with D possibly being TRBD1 (5 bases). Deletions cut 6 bases from V and 6 bases from J, with 20 bases between. The CDR3 sequence is 15 residues long. Germline CDR1 MNHEY, CDR2 SVGEGT. The CDR3 nucleotides read TGTGCCAGCAGAACCGCGGGACTCCAAGGGGCTGAAGCTTTCTTT. It encodes CASRTAGLQGAEAFF.

In its sample, this clonotype was seen many times. The chain joins TRBV11-2 to TRBJ2-5, with 7 bases fitting TRBD1. The germline gives CDR1 SGHAT, CDR2 FQNNGV. The CDR3 covers 15 residues. Losses at the gene ends were 4 bases for V and 2 bases for J; bases not matched to a gene: 7. The CDR3 DNA reads as TGTGCCAGCAGCTGGTCGGACAGGCTACAAGAGACCCAGTACTTC. Translated: CASSWSDRLQETQYF.

Note on this clonotype: A much larger clone is a single base away; this may be a read error. The V gene is TRBV29-1, the J gene TRBJ1-2; D ambiguous. Germline CDR1 and CDR2: SQVTM and ANQGSEA. V was shortened by 1 base and J by 7 bases, with 7 bases between the two germline ends. The CDR3 has 11 amino acids. CDR3 DNA: TGCAGCGTTGAAGGCGATTTTGGCTACACCTTC. As protein: CSVEGDFGYTF. The entire variable domain, with the rest obtained from reference TRBV29-1 and TRBJ1-2, is as follows: SAVISQKPSRDICQRGTSLTIQCQVDSQVTMMFWYRQQPGQSLTLIATANQGSEATYESGFVIDKFPISRPNLTFSTLTVSNMSPEDSSIYLCSVEGDFGYTFGSGTRLTVV.

This clonotype was found many times. This chain's CDR3 is CASSSTGGQETQYF. In nucleotides, the CDR3 is TGTGCCAGCAGCTCAACAGGGGGCCAAGAGACCCAGTACTTC. This rearrangement joins TRBV7-6 to TRBJ2-5; 8 nucleotides align to TRBD1. The J segment lost 1 base and the V segment lost 4 bases, leaving 2 bases of the junction unmatched. This CDR3 region has 14 residues. From germline, CDR1 is SGHVS and CDR2 FNYEAQ.

V and J are TRBV28 and TRBJ2-7, with 10 bases aligning to TRBD2. The trim removed 2 bases at V and 6 bases at J, leaving 10 bases unmatched. Germline V lookup: CDR1 MDHEN, CDR2 SYDVKM. The CDR3 is 16 residues long. CDR3 DNA sequence: TGTGCCAGCAGTTTAGTTCCTAGCGGGGGCCGCCGCGAGCAGTACTTC. This gives the protein CASSLVPSGGRREQYF.

The chain employs TRBV29-1 and TRBJ2-5; no clear D gene. Trimming pared 6 bases from V and 7 bases from J, leaving 9 bases between. This CDR3 comprises 10 residues. Germline-derived CDR1 and CDR2 are SQVTM and ANQGSEA. The CDR3 DNA sequence: TGCAGCGTCCAAGTGGGGACCCAGTACTTC. Protein sequence: CSVQVGTQYF.

This clonotype was seen at least ten times. The J gene is TRBJ1-2, the V gene TRBV14; D may be TRBD1 (5 bases). V lost 0 bases to trimming and J lost 4 bases, with 12 bases between them. This CDR3 is 15 amino acids long. Germline-derived CDR1 and CDR2 are SGHDN and FVKESK. CDR3 in DNA: TGTGCCAGCAGCCAAGATCAGGGCAGTCCCTATGGCTACACCTTC. Protein: CASSQDQGSPYGYTF.

This chain links TRBV5-4 with TRBJ2-7; possibly TRBD1 for D (5 bases). In germline, CDR1 is SGHNT, CDR2 YYREEE (reference sequence). Trimming cost V 4 bases and J 6 bases, with 14 bases left between them. This CDR3 spans 13 amino acids. The CDR3 spells CASSPTTVSEQYF. The CDR3 nucleotides are TGTGCCAGCAGCCCAACGACAGTTAGCGAGCAGTACTTC.

CDR3 DNA: TGTGCCAGCCTCATGGGACGGGAGAACACTGAAGCTTTCTTT. Its protein is CASLMGRENTEAFF. The chain uses TRBV6-1 and TRBJ1-1, with D tentatively TRBD1 (5 bases). The CDR3 has 14 amino acids. The ends were cut back, 8 bases at V and 1 base at J, with 14 bases in the middle. In germline, CDR1 is MNHNS, CDR2 SASEGT.

This clonotype has a handful of counts. This rearrangement joins TRBV5-6 to TRBJ2-7; D remains ambiguous. V was trimmed by 9 bases and J by 2 bases, leaving 18 bases between them. Per germline, CDR1 SGHDT and CDR2 YYEEEE. This CDR3 region has 14 residues. The CDR3 region has the DNA TGTGCCACTCGCCGACGAGGTTCGACCTACGAGCAGTACTTC. This gives the protein CATRRRGSTYEQYF.

This clonotype was counted ten times or more. This chain's CDR3 is CASSVRGLNTEAFF. CDR3 nucleotide sequence: TGTGCCAGCTCCGTCAGGGGACTGAACACTGAAGCTTTCTTT. The J gene is TRBJ1-1, the V gene TRBV18, with D possibly TRBD1 on 6 matching bases. The V end was cut by 6 bases, the J end by 0 bases, with 11 bases between. From germline, CDR1 is KGHSH and CDR2 LQKENI. There are 14 residues in the CDR3.

This clonotype came up many times. This chain's CDR3 is CSARPSGSPYTQYF. CDR3 in DNA: TGCAGTGCTAGGCCAAGCGGGAGCCCCTATACGCAGTATTTT. This rearrangement joins TRBV20-1 to TRBJ2-3, with 8 bases fitting TRBD2. CDR3 length equals 14 residues. Germline lookup yields CDR1 DFQATT and CDR2 SNEGSKA (reference sequence). Trimming at V came to 3 bases and at J to 7 bases, leaving 9 bases not matched to a gene.

As to this clonotype: Here the CDR3 omits its conserved ending phenylalanine or tryptophan, so a read error is the likely source. The chain has TRBV12-3 or TRBV12-4 and TRBJ1-1; 7 positions match TRBD1. The CDR3 is 13 amino acids. J was trimmed by 0 bases and V by 8 bases; bases with no gene match: 3. The CDR3 region is CASQGQLNTEAFS. In DNA, the CDR3 is TGTGCCAGCCAGGGACAGTTGAACACTGAAGCTTTCTCT.

As concerns this clonotype: One junction end disagrees with the germline gene, perhaps due to a read error. The rearrangement uses TRBV12-3 or TRBV12-4 and TRBJ1-6; D is unclear. This CDR3 contains 13 residues. The CDR3 region is CASSLRPYSPLHF. CDR3 DNA sequence: TGTGCCAGCAGTTTGCGCCCGTATTCACCTCTCCACTTT.

This clonotype was observed many times. The chain uses TRBV2 and TRBJ2-5; no reliable D call. The length of the CDR3 is 13 residues. Trimming pared 1 base from V and 4 bases from J, leaving 7 bases between. Germline V gives CDR1 SNHLY, CDR2 FYNNEI. In DNA, the CDR3 is TGTGCCAGCAGTGAAGGCCAGATAGAGACCCAGTACTTC. Amino acid sequence: CASSEGQIETQYF.

This clonotype showed up many times. V gene TRBV20-1 combines with J gene TRBJ1-2; D not certain. The germline V gene encodes CDR1 DFQATT and CDR2 SNEGSKA (reference sequence). V lost 0 bases and J lost 4, with 12 bases in between. The CDR3 loop spans 14 amino acids. This CDR3 reads CSARDKNSLYGYTF. CDR3 DNA: TGCAGTGCTAGAGACAAGAACAGCCTCTATGGCTACACCTTC.

This clonotype was detected ten times or more. J is TRBJ1-5 and V is TRBV20-1, with D possibly being TRBD1 (5 bases). Trimming took 0 bases from V and 3 from J, leaving 18 bases between them. The CDR3 is made up of 17 amino acids. The germline gives CDR1 DFQATT, CDR2 SNEGSKA (reference sequence). This chain's CDR3 is CSARDSRGDKDNQPQHF. Here the CDR3 DNA reads TGCAGTGCTAGAGATTCGAGGGGCGATAAGGACAATCAGCCCCAGCATTTT.

This chain uses TRBV19 with TRBJ1-5; 7 positions agree with TRBD1. This CDR3 spans 14 amino acids. Germline V gene data show CDR1 as LNHDA and CDR2 as SQIVND (reference sequence). The V and J ends lost 5 bases and 4 bases, in that order; junction bases with no gene match: 5. The chain's CDR3 is CASSVGTVNQPQHF. CDR3 bases: TGTGCCAGTAGTGTTGGGACAGTGAATCAGCCCCAGCATTTT.

This clonotype came up many times. V gene TRBV7-8 combines with J gene TRBJ2-7; D gene unclear. V was clipped by 4 bases and J by 5 bases, with 15 bases between them. This CDR3 region has 14 residues. The germline gives CDR1 SGHVS, CDR2 FQNEAQ. DNA of the CDR3: TGTGCCAGCAGCTCATCGGCTCGCGCCGACGAGCAGTACTTC. Translating gives CASSSSARADEQYF.

This clonotype was recorded at least ten times. The chain has TRBV2 and TRBJ2-2, with unresolved D. CDR3 length equals 16 residues. The germline V gene encodes CDR1 SNHLY and CDR2 FYNNEI. With 3 bases removed from V and 4 bases from J, the gap between germline ends came to 15 bases. The CDR3 DNA reads as TGTGCCAGCAGTGAGCCGGGCGTAAGCGTCACCGGGGAGCTGTTTTTT. It encodes CASSEPGVSVTGELFF. The full variable domain, completed using reference TRBV2 and TRBJ2-2, is EPEVTQTPSHQVTQMGQEVILRCVPISNHLYFYWYRQILGQKVEFLVSFYNNEISEKSEIFDDQFSVERPDGSNFTLKIRSTKLEDSAMYFCASSEPGVSVTGELFFGEGSRLTVL.

The sample holds many counts of this clonotype. The chain joins TRBV27 to TRBJ2-5; D is possibly TRBD1 (5 bases). Germline V CDR1 and CDR2: MNHEY, SMNVEV (reference sequence). This CDR3 has 16 amino acids. V lost 2 bases and J lost 2, with 15 bases in between. CDR3 amino acids: CASSLHQGRIQETQYF. The CDR3 coding sequence is TGTGCCAGCAGTTTACACCAGGGAAGAATTCAAGAGACCCAGTACTTC.